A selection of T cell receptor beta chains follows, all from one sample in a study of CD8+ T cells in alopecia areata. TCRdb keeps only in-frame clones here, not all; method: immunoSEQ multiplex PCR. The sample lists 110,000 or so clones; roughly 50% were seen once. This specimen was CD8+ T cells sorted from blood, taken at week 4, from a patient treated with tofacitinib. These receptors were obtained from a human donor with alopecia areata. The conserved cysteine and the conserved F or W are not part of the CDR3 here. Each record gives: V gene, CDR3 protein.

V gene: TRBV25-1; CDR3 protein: ASSASGLYNSPLH
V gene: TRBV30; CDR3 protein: AWSVGQANTEAF
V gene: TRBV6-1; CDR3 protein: ASSEAGTISIYEQY
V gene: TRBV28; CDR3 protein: ASTVVRGATDTQY
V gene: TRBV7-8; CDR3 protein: ASSFSLPTGELF
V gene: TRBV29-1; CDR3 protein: SVELRGNEQF
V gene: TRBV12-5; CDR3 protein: ASGWGESYEQY
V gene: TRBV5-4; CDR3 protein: ASSKHGSGQPQH
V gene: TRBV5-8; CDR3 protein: ASSLRPLDNEQF
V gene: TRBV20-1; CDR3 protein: SAPPSYEQY
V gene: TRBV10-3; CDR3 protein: AAQDRGFADTQY
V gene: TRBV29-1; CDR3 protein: SVDRDAGNEKLF
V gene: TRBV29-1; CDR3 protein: TAISGYDEQF
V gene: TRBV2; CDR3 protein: ASSEQEGGATNEKLF
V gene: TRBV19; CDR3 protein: ASSIGAQKGQETQY
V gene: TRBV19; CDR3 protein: ASSTGQGAPLYSNQPQH
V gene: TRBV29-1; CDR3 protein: SVPGTSNEQF
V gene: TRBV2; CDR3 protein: ASMQRGGPDEQF
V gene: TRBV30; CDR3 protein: ARGTTGIKEKLF
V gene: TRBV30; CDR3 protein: AWSPTGWTGGEQY
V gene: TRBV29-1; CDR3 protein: SVESTDSDTEAF
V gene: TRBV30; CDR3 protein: AWSVVSGNEQY
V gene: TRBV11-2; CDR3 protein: ASSTIANTEAF
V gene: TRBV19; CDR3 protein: ASSTYNEQF
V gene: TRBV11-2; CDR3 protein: ASSFGQEYNEQF
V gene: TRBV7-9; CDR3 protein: ASSLGPGDTEAF
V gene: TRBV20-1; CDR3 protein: SAAYQEEQY
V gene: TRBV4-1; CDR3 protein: TSSQDWNQPQH
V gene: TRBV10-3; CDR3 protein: AISESRPGQGTYEQY
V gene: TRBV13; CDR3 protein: ASSLVHHTEAF
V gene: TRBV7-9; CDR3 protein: ACTGAAQWEAF
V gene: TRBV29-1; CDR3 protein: SGGASNYGYT
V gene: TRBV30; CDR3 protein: AWVESGTSYNEQF
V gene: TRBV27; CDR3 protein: ASSFGSGANVLT
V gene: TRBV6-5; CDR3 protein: ASSYDTAETQY
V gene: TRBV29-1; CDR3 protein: SVLDRFSTEAF
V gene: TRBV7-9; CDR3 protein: ASSPADTYEQY
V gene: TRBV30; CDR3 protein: AWTGGNYGYT
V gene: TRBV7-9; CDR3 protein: ASSFPGPARETQY
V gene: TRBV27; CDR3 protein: ASSSGNRETQY
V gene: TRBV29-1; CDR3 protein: SVQKGYEQY
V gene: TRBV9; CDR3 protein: ASSVGGSYEQY
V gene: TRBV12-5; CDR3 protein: ASGLGTGPQETQY
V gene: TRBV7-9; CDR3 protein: ASSSNTQDVYEQY
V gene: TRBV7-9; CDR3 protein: ASSLAQGFAGLGETQY
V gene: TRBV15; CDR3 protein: ATSSGPTGELF
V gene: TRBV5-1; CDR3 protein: ASSMPGQGNYEQY
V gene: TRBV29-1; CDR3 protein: SVEDRRGRHYGYT
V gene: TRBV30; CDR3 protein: AWTSGGGYNEQF
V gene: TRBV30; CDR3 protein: AWSDGHRYEQY
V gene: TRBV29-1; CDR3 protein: SVLPWAEETQY
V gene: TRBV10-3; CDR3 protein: AISDLEGQGGADTQY
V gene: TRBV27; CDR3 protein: ASSYASSYNEQF
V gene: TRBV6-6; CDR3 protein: ASSYSHEQY
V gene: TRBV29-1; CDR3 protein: SVEDLEASGVLGDEQF
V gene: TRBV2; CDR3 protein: ALPTQPAAPGDEQF
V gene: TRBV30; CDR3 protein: AWSNWETQY